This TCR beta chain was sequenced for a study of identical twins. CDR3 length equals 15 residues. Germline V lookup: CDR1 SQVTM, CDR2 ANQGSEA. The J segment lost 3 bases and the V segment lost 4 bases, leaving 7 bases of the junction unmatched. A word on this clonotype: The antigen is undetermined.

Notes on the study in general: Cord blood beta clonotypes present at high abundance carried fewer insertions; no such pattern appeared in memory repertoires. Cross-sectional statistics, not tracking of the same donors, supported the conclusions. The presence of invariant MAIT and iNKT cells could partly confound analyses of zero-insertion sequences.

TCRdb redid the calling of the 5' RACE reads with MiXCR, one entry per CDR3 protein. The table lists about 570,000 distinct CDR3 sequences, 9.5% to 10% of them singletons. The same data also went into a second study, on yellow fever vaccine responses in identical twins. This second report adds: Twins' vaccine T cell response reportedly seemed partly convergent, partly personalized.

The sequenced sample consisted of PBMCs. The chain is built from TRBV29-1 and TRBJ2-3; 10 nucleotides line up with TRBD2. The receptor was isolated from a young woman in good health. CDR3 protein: CSVGALAGATDTQYF. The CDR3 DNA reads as TGCAGCGTTGGGGCTCTAGCGGGAGCTACAGATACGCAGTATTTT.